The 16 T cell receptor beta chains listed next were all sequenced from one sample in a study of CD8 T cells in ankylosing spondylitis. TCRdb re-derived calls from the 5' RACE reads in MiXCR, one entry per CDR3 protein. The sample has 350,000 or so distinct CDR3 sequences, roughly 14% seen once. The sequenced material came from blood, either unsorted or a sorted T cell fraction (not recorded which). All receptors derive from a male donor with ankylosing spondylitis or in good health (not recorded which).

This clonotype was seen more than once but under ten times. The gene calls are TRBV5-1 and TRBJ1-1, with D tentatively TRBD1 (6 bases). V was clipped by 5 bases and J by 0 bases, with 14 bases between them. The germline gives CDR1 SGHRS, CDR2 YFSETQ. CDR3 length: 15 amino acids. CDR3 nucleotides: TGCGCCAGCAGTTATCAGACAGGCATGAACACTGAAGCTTTCTTT. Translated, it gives CASSYQTGMNTEAFF.

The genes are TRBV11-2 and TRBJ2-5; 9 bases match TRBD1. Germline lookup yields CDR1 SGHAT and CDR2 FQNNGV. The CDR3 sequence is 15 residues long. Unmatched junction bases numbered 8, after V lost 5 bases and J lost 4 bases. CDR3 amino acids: CASSRDRVGRETQYF. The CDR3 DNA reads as TGTGCCAGCAGCAGGGACAGGGTGGGAAGAGAGACCCAGTACTTC.

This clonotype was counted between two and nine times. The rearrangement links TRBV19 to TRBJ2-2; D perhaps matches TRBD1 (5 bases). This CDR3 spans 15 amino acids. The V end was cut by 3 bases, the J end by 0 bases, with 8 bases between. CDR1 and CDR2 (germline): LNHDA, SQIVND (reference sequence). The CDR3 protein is CASSMGQTNTGELFF. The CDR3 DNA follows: TGTGCCAGTAGTATGGGGCAGACGAACACCGGGGAGCTGTTTTTT. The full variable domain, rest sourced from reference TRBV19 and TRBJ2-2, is DGGITQSPKYLFRKEGQNVTLSCEQNLNHDAMYWYRQDPGQGLRLIYYSQIVNDFQKGDIAEGYSVSREKKESFPLTVTSAQKNPTAFYLCASSMGQTNTGELFFGEGSRLTVL.

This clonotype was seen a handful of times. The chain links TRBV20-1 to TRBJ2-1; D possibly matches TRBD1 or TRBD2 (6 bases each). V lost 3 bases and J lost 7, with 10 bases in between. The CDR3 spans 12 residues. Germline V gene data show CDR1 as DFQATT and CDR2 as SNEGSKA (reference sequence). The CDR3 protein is CSASGGPNEQFF. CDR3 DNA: TGCAGTGCTAGTGGGGGGCCGAATGAGCAGTTCTTC.

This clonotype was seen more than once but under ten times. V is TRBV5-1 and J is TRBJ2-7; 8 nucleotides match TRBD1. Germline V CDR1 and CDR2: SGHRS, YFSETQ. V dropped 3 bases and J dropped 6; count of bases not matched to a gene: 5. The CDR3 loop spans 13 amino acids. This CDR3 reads CASSWGQVGEQYF. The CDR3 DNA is TGCGCCAGCAGCTGGGGACAGGTCGGCGAGCAGTACTTC.

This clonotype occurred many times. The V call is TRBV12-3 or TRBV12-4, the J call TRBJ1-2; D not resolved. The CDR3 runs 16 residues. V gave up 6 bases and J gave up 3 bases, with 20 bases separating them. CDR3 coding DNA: TGTGCCAGCAGCCGTAGTACGTCGGGAGTATACTATGGCTACACCTTC. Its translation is CASSRSTSGVYYGYTF.

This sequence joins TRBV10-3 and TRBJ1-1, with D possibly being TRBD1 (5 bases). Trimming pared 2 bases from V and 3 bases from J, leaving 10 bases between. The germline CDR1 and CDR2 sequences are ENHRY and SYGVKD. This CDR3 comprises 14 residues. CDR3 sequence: CAISEDARDTEAFF. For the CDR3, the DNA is TGTGCCATCAGTGAGGATGCCAGGGACACTGAAGCTTTCTTT.

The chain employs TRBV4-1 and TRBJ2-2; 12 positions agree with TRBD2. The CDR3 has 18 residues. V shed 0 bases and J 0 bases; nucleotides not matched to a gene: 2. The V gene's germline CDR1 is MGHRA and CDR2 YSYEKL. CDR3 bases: TGCGCCAGCAGCCAAGATTCTAGCGGGGGGGCGAACACCGGGGAGCTGTTTTTT. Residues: CASSQDSSGGANTGELFF.

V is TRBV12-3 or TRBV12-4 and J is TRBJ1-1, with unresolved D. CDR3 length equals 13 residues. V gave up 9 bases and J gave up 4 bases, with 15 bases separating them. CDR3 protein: CASFEARGTEAFF. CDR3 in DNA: TGTGCCAGTTTTGAGGCCCGGGGCACTGAAGCTTTCTTT.

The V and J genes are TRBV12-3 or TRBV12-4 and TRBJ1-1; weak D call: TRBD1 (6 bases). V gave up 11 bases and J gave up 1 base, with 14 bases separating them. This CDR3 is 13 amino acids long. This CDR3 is CAFKQGENTEAFF. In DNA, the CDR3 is TGTGCCTTCAAACAGGGCGAGAACACTGAAGCTTTCTTT.

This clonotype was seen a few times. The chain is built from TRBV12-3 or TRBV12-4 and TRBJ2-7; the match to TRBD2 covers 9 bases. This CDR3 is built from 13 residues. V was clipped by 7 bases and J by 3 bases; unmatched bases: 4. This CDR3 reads CASTFSGSYEQYF. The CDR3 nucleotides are TGTGCCAGCACCTTTAGCGGGAGCTACGAGCAGTACTTC.

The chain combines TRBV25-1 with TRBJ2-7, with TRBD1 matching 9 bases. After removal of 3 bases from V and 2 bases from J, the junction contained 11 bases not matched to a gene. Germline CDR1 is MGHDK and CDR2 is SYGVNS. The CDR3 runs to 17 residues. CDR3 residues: CASSEAVGTGNTYEQYF. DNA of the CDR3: TGTGCCAGCAGTGAGGCGGTCGGGACAGGGAACACCTACGAGCAGTACTTC.

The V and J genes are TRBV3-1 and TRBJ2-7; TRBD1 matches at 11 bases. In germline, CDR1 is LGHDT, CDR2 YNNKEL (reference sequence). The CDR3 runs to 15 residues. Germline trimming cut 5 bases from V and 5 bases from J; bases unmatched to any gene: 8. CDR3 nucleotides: TGTGCCAGCAGCGCCCGGACAGGGGGCTACCACGAGCAGTACTTC. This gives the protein CASSARTGGYHEQYF.

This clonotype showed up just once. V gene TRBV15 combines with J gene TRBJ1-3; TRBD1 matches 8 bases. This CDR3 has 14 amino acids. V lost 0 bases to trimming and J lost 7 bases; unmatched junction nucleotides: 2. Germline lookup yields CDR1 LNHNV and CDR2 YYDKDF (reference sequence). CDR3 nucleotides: TGTGCCACCAGCAGAGAGCAGGGGGCGAACACCATATATTTT. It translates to CATSREQGANTIYF.

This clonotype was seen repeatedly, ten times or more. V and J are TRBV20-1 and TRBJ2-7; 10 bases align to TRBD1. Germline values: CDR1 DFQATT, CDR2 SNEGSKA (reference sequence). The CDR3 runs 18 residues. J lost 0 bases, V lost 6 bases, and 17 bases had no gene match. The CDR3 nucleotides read TGCAGTGCCAGGGGGACCCCCGGGACAGGGGACAACTCCTACGAGCAGTACTTC. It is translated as CSARGTPGTGDNSYEQYF.

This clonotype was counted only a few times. The CDR3 here is CAWSLLWGREADNEQFF. CDR3 DNA sequence: TGTGCCTGGAGTCTACTCTGGGGGCGGGAGGCCGACAATGAGCAGTTCTTC. The chain carries TRBV30 and TRBJ2-1; 8 bases line up with TRBD2. The germline V gene encodes CDR1 GTSNPN and CDR2 SVGIG (reference sequence). V shed 2 bases, J shed 5 bases, and the junction held 14 bases outside the gene matches. The CDR3 contains 17 residues.